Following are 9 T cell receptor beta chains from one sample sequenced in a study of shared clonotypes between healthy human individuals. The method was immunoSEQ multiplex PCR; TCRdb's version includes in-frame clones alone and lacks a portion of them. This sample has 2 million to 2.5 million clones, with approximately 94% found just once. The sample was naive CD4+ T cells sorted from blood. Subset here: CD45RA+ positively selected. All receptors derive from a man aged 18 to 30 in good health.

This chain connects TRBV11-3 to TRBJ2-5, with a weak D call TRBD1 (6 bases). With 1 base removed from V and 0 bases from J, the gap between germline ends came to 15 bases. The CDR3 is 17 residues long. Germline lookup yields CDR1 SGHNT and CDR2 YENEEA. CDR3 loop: CASSLGHFGQNQETQYF. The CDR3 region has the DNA TGTGCCAGCAGCTTAGGTCACTTCGGACAGAACCAAGAGACCCAGTACTTC.

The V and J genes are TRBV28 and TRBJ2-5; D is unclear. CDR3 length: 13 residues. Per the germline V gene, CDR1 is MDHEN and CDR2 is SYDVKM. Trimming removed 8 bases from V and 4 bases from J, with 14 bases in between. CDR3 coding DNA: TGTGCCAGCGCCAAATCAGGTCCAGAGACCCAGTACTTC. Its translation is CASAKSGPETQYF.

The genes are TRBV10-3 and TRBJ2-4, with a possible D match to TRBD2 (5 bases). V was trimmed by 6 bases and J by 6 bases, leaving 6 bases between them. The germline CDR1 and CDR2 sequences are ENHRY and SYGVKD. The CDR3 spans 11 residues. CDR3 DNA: TGTGCCATCAGCGAGGGAAACATTCAGTACTTC. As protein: CAISEGNIQYF.

The CDR3 sequence is CASSVETGSRGELFF. CDR3 in DNA: TGTGCCAGCAGTGTGGAGACCGGCTCTCGCGGAGAACTGTTTTTT. The chain joins TRBV6-1 to TRBJ1-4; D unresolved. The CDR3 runs to 15 residues. Trimming pared 4 bases from V and 12 bases from J, leaving 21 bases between. Germline values: CDR1 MNHNS, CDR2 SASEGT.

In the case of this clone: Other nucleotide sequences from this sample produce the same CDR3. CDR3 region: CAWSRTGRSGNTIYF. The CDR3 DNA sequence: TGTGCCTGGAGTCGGACAGGGCGCTCTGGAAACACCATATATTTT. The chain couples TRBV30 to TRBJ1-3, with 8 bases matching TRBD1. There are 15 residues in the CDR3. Per germline, CDR1 GTSNPN and CDR2 SVGIG (reference sequence). J lost 0 bases, V lost 2 bases, and 3 bases had no gene match.

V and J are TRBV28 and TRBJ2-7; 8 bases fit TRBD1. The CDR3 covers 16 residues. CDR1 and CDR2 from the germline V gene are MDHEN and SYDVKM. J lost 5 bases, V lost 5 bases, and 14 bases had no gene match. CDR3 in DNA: TGTGCCAGCAGTCAGCTTACAGGGGGTTCAAGTAACGAGCAGTACTTC. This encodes CASSQLTGGSSNEQYF.

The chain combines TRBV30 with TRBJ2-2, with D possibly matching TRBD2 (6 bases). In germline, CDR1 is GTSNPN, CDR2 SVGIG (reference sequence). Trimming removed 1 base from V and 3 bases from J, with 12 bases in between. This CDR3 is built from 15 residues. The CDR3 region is CAWSDGSGDTGELFF. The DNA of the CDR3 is TGTGCCTGGAGTGACGGCTCGGGGGACACCGGGGAGCTGTTTTTT.

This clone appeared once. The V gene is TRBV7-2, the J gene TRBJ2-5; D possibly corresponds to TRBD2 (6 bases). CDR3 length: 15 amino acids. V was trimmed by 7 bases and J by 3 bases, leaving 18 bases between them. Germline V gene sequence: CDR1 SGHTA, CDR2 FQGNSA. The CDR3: CASTPRGREEETQYF. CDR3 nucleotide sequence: TGTGCCAGCACCCCTAGAGGCAGGGAGGAAGAGACCCAGTACTTC.

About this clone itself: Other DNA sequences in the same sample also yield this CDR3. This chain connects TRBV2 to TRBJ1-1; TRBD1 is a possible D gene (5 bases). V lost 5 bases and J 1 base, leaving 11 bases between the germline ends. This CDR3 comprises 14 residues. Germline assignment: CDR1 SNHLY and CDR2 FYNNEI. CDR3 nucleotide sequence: TGTGCCAGCAGTCCCGGGACGGGGAACACTGAAGCTTTCTTT. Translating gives CASSPGTGNTEAFF.